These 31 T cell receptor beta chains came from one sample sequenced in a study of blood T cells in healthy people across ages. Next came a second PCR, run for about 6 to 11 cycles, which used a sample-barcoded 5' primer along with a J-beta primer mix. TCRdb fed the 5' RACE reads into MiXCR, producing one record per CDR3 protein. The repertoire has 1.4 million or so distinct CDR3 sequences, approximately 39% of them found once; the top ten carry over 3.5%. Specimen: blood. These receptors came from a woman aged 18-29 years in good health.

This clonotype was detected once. In DNA, the CDR3 is TGTGCCAGCAGCAAATTGAAGGCAGGGTGTGGAGATACGCAGTATTTT. This gives the protein CASSKLKAGCGDTQYF. The rearrangement links TRBV21-1 to TRBJ2-3; the table's D gene call, TRBD1, was not cross checked with the DNA. TRBV21-1 is a documented pseudogene. This CDR3 has 16 residues.

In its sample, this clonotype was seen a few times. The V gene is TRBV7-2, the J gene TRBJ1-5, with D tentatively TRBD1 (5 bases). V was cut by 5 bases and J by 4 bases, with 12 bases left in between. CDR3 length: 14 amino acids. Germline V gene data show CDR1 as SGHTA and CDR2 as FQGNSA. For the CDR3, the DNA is TGTGCCAGCAGCGGCCGGGACTCAAATCAGCCCCAGCATTTT. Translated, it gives CASSGRDSNQPQHF.

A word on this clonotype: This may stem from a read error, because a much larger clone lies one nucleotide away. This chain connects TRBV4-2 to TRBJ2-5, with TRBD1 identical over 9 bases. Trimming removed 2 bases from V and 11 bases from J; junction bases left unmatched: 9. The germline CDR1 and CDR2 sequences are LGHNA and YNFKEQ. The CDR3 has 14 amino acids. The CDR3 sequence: CASSQTTGGNEQYF. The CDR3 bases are TGTGCCAGCAGCCAAACCACAGGGGGCAATGAGCAGTACTTC.

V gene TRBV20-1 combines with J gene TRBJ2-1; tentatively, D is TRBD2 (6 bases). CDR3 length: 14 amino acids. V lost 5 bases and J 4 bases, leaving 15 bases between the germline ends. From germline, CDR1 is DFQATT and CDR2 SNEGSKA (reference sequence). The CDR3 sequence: CSAPGLASYNEQFF. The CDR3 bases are TGCAGTGCTCCGGGACTGGCCTCATACAATGAGCAGTTCTTC.

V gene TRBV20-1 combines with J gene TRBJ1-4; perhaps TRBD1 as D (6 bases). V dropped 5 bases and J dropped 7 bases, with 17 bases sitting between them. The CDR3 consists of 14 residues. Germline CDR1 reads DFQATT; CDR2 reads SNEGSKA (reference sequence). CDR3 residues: CSAGMVRGGEKLFF. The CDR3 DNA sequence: TGCAGTGCTGGGATGGTCAGGGGAGGTGAAAAACTGTTTTTT.

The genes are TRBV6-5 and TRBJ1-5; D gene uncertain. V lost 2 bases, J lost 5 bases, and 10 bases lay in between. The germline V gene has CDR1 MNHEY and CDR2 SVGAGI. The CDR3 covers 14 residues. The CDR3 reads CASSYNRADQPQHF. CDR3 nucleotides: TGTGCCAGCAGTTACAATAGGGCCGATCAGCCCCAGCATTTT.

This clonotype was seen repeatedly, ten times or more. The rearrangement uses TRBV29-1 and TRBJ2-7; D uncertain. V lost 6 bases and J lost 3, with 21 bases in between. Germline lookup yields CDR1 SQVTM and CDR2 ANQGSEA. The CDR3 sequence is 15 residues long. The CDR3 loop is CSVGTEYGNRYEQYF. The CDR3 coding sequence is TGCAGCGTAGGCACAGAATATGGAAACCGCTACGAGCAGTACTTC.

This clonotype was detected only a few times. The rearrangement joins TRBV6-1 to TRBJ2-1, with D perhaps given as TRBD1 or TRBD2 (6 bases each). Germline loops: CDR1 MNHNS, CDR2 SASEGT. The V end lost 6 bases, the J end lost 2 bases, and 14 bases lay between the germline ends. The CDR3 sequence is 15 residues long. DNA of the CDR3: TGTGCCAGCAGGTACCTAGGGGGGCCCTACAATGAGCAGTTCTTC. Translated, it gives CASRYLGGPYNEQFF.

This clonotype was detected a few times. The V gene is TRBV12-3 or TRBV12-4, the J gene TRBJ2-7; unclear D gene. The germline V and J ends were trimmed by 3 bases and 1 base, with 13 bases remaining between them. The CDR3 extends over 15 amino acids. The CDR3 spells CASSLWYGRSYEQYF. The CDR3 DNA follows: TGTGCCAGCAGTTTGTGGTACGGCAGATCCTACGAGCAGTACTTC.

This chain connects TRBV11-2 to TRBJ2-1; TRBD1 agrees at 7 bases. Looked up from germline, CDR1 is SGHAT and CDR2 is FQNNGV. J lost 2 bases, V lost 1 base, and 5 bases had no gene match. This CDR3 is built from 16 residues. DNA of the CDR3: TGTGCCAGCAGCTTAGGCGAGGGGGCTACCTACAATGAGCAGTTCTTC. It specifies CASSLGEGATYNEQFF.

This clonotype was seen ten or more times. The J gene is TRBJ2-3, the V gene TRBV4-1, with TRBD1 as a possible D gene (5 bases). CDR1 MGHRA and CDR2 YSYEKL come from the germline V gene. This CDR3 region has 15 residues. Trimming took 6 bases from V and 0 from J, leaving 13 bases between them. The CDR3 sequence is CASSRQSASTDTQYF. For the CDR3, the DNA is TGCGCCAGCAGTCGACAGTCCGCTAGCACAGATACGCAGTATTTT.

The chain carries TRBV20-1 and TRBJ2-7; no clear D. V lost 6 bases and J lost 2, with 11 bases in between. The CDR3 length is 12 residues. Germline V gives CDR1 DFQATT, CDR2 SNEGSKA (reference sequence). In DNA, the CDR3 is TGCAGTGCCGACGGAAAGGCCTACGAGCAGTACTTC. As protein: CSADGKAYEQYF.

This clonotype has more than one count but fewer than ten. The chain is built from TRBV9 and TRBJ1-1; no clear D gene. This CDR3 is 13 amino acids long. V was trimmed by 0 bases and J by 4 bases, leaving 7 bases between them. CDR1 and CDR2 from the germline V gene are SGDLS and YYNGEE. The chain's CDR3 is CASSVAGSTEAFF. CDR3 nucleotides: TGTGCCAGCAGCGTAGCCGGGAGCACTGAAGCTTTCTTT.

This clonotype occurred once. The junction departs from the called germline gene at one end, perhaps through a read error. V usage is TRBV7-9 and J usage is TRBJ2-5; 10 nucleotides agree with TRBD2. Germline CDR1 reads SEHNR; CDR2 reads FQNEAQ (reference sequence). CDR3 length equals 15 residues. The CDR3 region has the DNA TGTGCCTGCAGCTTAGCTAGCGGGGGCCAAGAGACCCAGTACTTC. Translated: CACSLASGGQETQYF.

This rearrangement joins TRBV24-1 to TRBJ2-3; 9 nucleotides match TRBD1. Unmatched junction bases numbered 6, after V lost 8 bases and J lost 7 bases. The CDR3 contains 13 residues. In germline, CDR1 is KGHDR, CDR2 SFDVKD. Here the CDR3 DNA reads TGTGCCACCAACCCGGGACAGGGATATACGCAGTATTTT. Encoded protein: CATNPGQGYTQYF.

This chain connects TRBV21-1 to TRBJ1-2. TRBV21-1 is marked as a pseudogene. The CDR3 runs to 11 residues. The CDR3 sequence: CASSKDVDYTF. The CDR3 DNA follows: TGTGCCAGCAGCAAAGATGTGGACTACACCTTC.

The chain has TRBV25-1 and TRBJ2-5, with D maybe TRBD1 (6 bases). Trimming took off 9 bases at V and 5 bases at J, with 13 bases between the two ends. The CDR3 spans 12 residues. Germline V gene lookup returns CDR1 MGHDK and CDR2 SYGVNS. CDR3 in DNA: TGTGCCAGTGCCTCTAGGGGGGAGACCCAGTACTTC. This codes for CASASRGETQYF.

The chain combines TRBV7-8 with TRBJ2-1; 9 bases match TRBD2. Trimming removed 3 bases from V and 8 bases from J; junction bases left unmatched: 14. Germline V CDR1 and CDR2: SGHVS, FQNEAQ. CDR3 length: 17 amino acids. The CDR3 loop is CASSFRVAGELGYEQFF. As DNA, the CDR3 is TGTGCCAGCAGCTTCAGGGTAGCGGGAGAACTGGGCTATGAGCAGTTCTTC.

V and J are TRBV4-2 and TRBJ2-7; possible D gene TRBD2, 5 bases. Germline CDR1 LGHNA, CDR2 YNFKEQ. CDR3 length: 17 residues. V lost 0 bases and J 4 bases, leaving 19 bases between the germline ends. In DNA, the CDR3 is TGTGCCAGCAGCCAAGAGCTAGCCAATGGATACGGTTACGAGCAGTACTTC. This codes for CASSQELANGYGYEQYF.

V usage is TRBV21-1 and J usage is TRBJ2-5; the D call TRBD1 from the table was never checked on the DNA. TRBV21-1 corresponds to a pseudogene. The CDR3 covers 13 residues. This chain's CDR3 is CASSESPPKEQYF. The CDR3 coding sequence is TGTGCCAGCAGCGAAAGCCCCCCGAAAGAGCAGTACTTC.

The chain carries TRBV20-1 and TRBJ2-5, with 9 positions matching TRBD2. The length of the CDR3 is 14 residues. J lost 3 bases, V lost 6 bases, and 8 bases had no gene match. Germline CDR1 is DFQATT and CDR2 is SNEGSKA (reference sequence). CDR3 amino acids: CSALTTSGKETQYF. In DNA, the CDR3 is TGCAGTGCCCTGACGACTAGCGGAAAAGAGACCCAGTACTTC.

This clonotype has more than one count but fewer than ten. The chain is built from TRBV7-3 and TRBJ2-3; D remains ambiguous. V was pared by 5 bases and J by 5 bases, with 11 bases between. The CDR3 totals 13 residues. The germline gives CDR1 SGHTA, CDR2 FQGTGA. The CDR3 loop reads CASSTYIGDTQYF. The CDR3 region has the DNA TGTGCCAGCAGCACCTATATAGGAGATACGCAGTATTTT.

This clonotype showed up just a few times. CDR3 in DNA: TGTGCCAGCAGTTTAGGGGCCAGGTTCGATGGCTACACCTTC. This sequence encodes CASSLGARFDGYTF. The genes are TRBV12-3 or TRBV12-4 and TRBJ1-2; D is unresolved. The CDR3 has 14 residues. Trimming pared 1 base from V and 6 bases from J, leaving 12 bases between.

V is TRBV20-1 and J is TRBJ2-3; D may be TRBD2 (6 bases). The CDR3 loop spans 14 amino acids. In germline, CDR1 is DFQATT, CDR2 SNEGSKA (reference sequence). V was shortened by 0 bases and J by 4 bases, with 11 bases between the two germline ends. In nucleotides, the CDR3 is TGCAGTGCTAGAGAATCGGAGGGGCCAGATACGCAGTATTTT. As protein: CSARESEGPDTQYF.

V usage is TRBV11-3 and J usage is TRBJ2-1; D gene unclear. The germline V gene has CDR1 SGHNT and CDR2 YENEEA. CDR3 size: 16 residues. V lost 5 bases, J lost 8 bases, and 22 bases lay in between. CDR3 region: CASSPGSWETYDEQFF. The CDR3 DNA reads TGTGCCAGCAGCCCGGGTTCCTGGGAAACGTATGATGAGCAGTTCTTC.

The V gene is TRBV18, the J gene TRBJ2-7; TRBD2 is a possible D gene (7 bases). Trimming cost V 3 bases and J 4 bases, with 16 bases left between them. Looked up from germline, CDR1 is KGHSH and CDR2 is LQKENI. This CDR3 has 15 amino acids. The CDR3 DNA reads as TGTGCCAGCTCACCCGAGGGGGGGGCGTCTTACGAGCAGTACTTC. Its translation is CASSPEGGASYEQYF.

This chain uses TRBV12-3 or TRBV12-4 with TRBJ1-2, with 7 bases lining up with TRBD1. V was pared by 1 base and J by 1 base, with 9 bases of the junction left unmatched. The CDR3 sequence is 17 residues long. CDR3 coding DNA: TGTGCCAGCAGTTTAGAAGGGGGCCACAGTCGTAACTATGGCTACACCTTC. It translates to CASSLEGGHSRNYGYTF.

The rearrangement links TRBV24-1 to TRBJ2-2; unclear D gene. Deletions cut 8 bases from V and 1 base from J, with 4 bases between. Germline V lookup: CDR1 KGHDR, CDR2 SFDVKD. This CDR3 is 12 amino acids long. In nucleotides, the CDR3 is TGTGCCACCATGCAGAACACCGGGGAGCTGTTTTTT. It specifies CATMQNTGELFF.

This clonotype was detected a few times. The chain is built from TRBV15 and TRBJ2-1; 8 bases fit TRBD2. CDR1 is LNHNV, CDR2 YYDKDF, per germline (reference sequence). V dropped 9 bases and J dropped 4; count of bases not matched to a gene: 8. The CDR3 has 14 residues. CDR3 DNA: TGTGCCACTAGGAGGACTAGCACATACAATGAGCAGTTCTTC. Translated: CATRRTSTYNEQFF.

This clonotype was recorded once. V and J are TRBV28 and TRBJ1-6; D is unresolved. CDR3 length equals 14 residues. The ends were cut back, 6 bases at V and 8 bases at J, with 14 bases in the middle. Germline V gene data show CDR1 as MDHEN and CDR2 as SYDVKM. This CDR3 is CASRPRVRYSPLHF. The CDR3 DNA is TGTGCCAGCAGACCGAGGGTTCGCTATTCACCCCTCCACTTT.

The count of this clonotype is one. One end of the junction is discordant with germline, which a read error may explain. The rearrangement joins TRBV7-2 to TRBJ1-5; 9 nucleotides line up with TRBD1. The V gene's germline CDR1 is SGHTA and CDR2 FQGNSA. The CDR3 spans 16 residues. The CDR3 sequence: CASSSDRGTFNQPQHF. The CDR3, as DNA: TGTGCTAGCAGCTCAGACAGGGGGACCTTCAATCAGCCTCAGCATTTT.